The clone carrying this TCR beta chain came up once. Its cognate antigen is unknown. The data originate from a study of CD8+CD57+ T cells in acquired aplastic anemia. On the study more broadly: Sorted cells (CD4+ and CD8+) yielded DNA amounts that averaged about 3.1 ug. Where healthy donors were concerned, CD4+ cells averaged about 11 million reads. The study's findings and limits: No significant difference in CD8+ Simpson's diversity was found between patients and controls. Both patients and controls carried the same twenty-nine CD8+ CDR3 sequences.

V lost 4 bases, J lost 9 bases, and 11 bases lay in between. This CDR3 contains 12 residues. Per the germline V gene, CDR1 is SGHRS and CDR2 is YFSETQ. Profiling that covered TCR beta VDJ and CDR3 relied on genomic DNA as its template. TCRdb itself ran the reads through MiXCR, one entry per CDR3 protein. The sample contains approximately 160,000 distinct CDR3 sequences, roughly 45% of which appear only once. The sequence derives from a human donor in good health. The sequenced sample was sorted CD4+, CD8+, or CD8+CD57+ T cells (not recorded which) from PBMCs. The chain employs TRBV5-1 and TRBJ1-5, with a weak D call TRBD1 (6 bases). DNA for the CDR3: TGCGCCAGCAGCCTAGAACAGGGGCCCCAGCATTTT. It yields the protein CASSLEQGPQHF.